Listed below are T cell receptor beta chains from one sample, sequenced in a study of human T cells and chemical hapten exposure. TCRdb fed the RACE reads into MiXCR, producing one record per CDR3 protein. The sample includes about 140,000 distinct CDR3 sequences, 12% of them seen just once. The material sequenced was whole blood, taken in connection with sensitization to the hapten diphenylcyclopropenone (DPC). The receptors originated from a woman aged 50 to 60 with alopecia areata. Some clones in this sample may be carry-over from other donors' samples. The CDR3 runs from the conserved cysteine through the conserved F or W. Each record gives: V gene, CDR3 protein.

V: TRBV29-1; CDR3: CSANPGPDTQYF
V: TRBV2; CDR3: CASSSRRTGDYGYTF
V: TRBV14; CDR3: CASSQDIGLAGSNEQFF
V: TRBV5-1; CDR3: CASSLEATSEETQYF
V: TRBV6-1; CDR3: CASRWDSSQPQHF
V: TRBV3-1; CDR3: CASSQAETQYF
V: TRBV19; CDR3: CASSMWATGRDNQPQHF
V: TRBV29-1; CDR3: CSVEVVETQYF
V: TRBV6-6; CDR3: CASSGVSGAYEQYF
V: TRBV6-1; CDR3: CASSEAQGIVQYF
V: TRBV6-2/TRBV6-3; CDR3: CASRTGANTEAFF
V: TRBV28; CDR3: CASSLTGAGVYEQYF
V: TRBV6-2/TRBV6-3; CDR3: CASSVTGVPNQPQHF
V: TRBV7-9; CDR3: CASSVDSYNEQFF
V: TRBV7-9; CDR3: CASSLGGGLNEQFF
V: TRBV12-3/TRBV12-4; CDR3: CASRFGGQLYEQYF
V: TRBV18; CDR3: CASSPGQGTNTEAFF
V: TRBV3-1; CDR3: CASSPRRQGPEKLFF
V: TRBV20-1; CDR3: CSARLTSYNEQFF
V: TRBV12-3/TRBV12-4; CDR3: CASSLNVDQPQHF
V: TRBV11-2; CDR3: CASSLRGPATEAFF
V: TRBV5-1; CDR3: CASSPSTGLEKLFF
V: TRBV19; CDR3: CASSETGGGPQHF
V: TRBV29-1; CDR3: CSAYRSGANVLTF
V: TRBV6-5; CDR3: CASSQSTTGFGELFF
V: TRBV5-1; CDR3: CASGKRETEDTQYF
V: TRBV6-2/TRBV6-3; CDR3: CASRSTGILGTGELFF
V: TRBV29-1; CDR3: CSVELAGRGNIQYF
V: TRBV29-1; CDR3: CSVEDPDTGGEQFF
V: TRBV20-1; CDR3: CSAREASGKPTDTQYF
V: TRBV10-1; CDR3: CATSASGRYYNEQFF
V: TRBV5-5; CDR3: CASSSQGGNYGYTF
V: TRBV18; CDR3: CASSPYSDSNYGYTF
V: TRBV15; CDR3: CATSFGQQETQYF
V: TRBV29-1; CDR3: CSALAGATDTQYF
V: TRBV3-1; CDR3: CASSQDSLPGLADLNIQYF
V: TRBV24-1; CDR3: CAIRQTGELFF
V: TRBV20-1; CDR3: CSAREDRGGQYF
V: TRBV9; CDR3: CASSVSPSNQPQHF
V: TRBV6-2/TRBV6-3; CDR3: CASSRQGGTYNEQFF
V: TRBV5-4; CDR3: CASSLGQGIPYEQYF
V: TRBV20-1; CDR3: CSATGLAGFAKNIQYF
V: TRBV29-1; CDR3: CSVEEGTGVSYEQYF
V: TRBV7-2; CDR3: CASSLRPGTSGRALTDTQYF
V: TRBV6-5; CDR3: CASSDRDRPPLHF
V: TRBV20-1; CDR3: CSAKAGRQNEQFF
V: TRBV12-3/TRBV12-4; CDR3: CASSRGGPDTIYF
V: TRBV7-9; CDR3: CASSLGLADNEQFF
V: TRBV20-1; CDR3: CSARGPMGVSYNEQFF
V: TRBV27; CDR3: CASSSTNTGNTIYF
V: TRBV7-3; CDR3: CASSSLGQGRTEAFF
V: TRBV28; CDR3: CASSFRTSANTGELFF
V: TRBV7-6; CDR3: CASSSPVGQGRGETQYF
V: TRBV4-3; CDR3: CASSQDRVGPSPLHF